The rows below give T cell receptor beta chains drawn from one sample of a study of blood T cells in healthy people across ages. TCRdb itself ran the 5' RACE reads through MiXCR, one entry per CDR3 protein. The repertoire has about 930,000 distinct CDR3 sequences, 25% to 35% of them found once; the top ten carry roughly a tenth. The data also belong to a second study, concerning T cells of mothers and their children.

Sequencing was done on a sample of blood. The source of these receptors is a woman between 35 and 50 years old in good health. Both conserved end residues are part of each CDR3. D genes are given only for firm matches. The listing skips clone size in some rows; elsewhere it reads once, few, many or a size class.

D	V	size	J	DNA	CDR3
TRBD1	TRBV27	few	TRBJ2-7	TGTGCCAGCGGTGGTGGGACAGGGGCCGAGCAGTACTTC	CASGGGTGAEQYF
NA	TRBV28	NA	TRBJ2-5	TGTGCCAACAGCCGAAGACTAAACCACCAAGAGACCCAGTACTTC	CANSRRLNHQETQYF
NA	TRBV10-3	few	TRBJ1-2	TGTGCCATCAGTGAAAAAGGGGCCGACTATGGCTACACCTTC	CAISEKGADYGYTF
TRBD1	TRBV18	many	TRBJ2-7	TGTGCCAGCTCACCACCGACAGGGGTCTACGAGCAGTACTTC	CASSPPTGVYEQYF
NA	TRBV28	many	TRBJ2-6	TGTGCCAGCAGTTTGCAGGGAAGCCCTGGGGCCAACGTCCTGACTTTC	CASSLQGSPGANVLTF
NA	TRBV7-2	few	TRBJ1-4	TGTGCCAGCAGTCCGGACAGCTTTAATGAAAAACTGTTTTTT	CASSPDSFNEKLFF
TRBD1	TRBV15	NA	TRBJ1-1	TGTGCCACCAGCAGAGATCCGAGACAGGGGAATGAAGCTTTCTTT	CATSRDPRQGNEAFF
NA	TRBV7-2	NA	TRBJ2-1	TGTGCCAGCAGCTTAGAGCAGTTTAGTGAGCAGTTCTTC	CASSLEQFSEQFF
NA	TRBV9	few	TRBJ2-2	TGTGCCAGCAGCGAATCGGACGGGGAGCTGTTTTTT	CASSESDGELFF
NA	TRBV7-8	many	TRBJ2-5	TGTGCCAGCAGCCTACATTTCGACAGCTACCAAGAGACCCAGTACTTC	CASSLHFDSYQETQYF
NA	TRBV27	NA	TRBJ1-2	TGTGCCGGCTGGGGCGGGGGGCGCACCTATGGCTACACCTTC	CAGWGGGRTYGYTF
TRBD2	TRBV20-1	many	TRBJ2-7	TGCAGTGCCGCCGGGGGGGTAGCCTACGAGCAGTACTTC	CSAAGGVAYEQYF